Below are 12 T cell receptor beta chains sequenced from a single sample in a study of CD8 T cells in Susac syndrome. The RNA input was about 0.5 to 1 ug, and it was reverse transcribed with random hexamers. TCRdb ran MiXCR on the immunoSEQ multiplex PCR reads and lists one entry per CDR3 protein. The repertoire includes more than 100,000 distinct CDR3 sequences, 96% of them detected once, and 0.12% to 0.15% sits in the top ten. Sequencing used CD4+ T cells from PBMCs. These receptors all stem from a human donor with Susac syndrome.

CDR3 sequence (DNA): TGTGCCAGCAGTTTAGGTGGCCGCACCGGGGAGCTGTTTTTT. Its translation is CASSLGGRTGELFF. V usage is TRBV28 and J usage is TRBJ2-2; no firm D call. V gave up 2 bases and J gave up 4 bases, with 8 bases separating them. The CDR3 length is 14 residues. Germline-derived CDR1 and CDR2 are MDHEN and SYDVKM.

V gene TRBV20-1 combines with J gene TRBJ1-4; 7 positions agree with TRBD1. CDR1 and CDR2 from the germline V gene are DFQATT and SNEGSKA (reference sequence). This CDR3 has 13 residues. The V gene end was trimmed by 6 bases and the J gene end by 7 bases; junction bases not matched to a gene: 8. The CDR3 nucleotides read TGCAGTGCACAAGACGGGGACAGTGAAAAACTGTTTTTT. Its translation: CSAQDGDSEKLFF.

This clonotype was seen just once. CDR3 sequence reads: CASSANHYEQYF. CDR3 sequence (DNA): TGTGCCAGCAGCGCAAACCACTACGAGCAGTACTTC. This sequence joins TRBV7-2 and TRBJ2-7; D is ambiguous. Germline V gives CDR1 SGHTA, CDR2 FQGNSA. Trimming pared 5 bases from V and 3 bases from J, leaving 8 bases between. This CDR3 has 12 amino acids.

The table lists this clonotype with a count of one. The rearrangement links TRBV10-3 to TRBJ2-1, with D unclear. With 0 bases removed from V and 6 bases from J, the gap between germline ends came to 12 bases. CDR3 length: 15 residues. Germline V gene sequence: CDR1 ENHRY, CDR2 SYGVKD. CDR3 bases: TGTGCCATCAGTGAGTCGACTCTAAAGGGCAATGAGCAGTTCTTC. Protein: CAISESTLKGNEQFF.

The chain uses TRBV27 and TRBJ2-1; 11 positions match TRBD2. Trimming removed 5 bases from V and 6 bases from J; junction bases left unmatched: 6. Germline CDR1 MNHEY, CDR2 SMNVEV (reference sequence). The CDR3 length is 15 residues. The CDR3 protein is CASSLAGLAVNEQFF. The CDR3 bases are TGTGCCAGCAGTCTCGCGGGACTAGCGGTCAATGAGCAGTTCTTC.

J is TRBJ1-1 and V is TRBV29-1, with D possibly matching TRBD1 (5 bases). The CDR3 runs to 14 residues. Germline V gene sequence: CDR1 SQVTM, CDR2 ANQGSEA. Trimming left V 3 bases short and J 5 bases short, with 16 bases between. The CDR3 sequence: CSVERERRGTEAFF. CDR3 nucleotide sequence: TGCAGCGTTGAGCGGGAAAGGAGGGGTACTGAAGCTTTCTTT.

The rearrangement joins TRBV29-1 to TRBJ2-4; D gene unclear. The CDR3 has 14 residues. CDR1 is SQVTM, CDR2 ANQGSEA, per germline. V lost 4 bases, J lost 0 bases, and 10 bases lay in between. CDR3 sequence: CSVGGVLAKNIQYF. The CDR3 DNA is TGCAGCGTTGGTGGGGTCCTAGCCAAAAACATTCAGTACTTC. The variable domain in full, with the rest retrieved from reference TRBV29-1 and TRBJ2-4, is SAVISQKPSRDICQRGTSLTIQCQVDSQVTMMFWYRQQPGQSLTLIATANQGSEATYESGFVIDKFPISRPNLTFSTLTVSNMSPEDSSIYLCSVGGVLAKNIQYFGAGTRLSVL.

V is TRBV4-2 and J is TRBJ1-2; D possibly corresponds to TRBD1 (6 bases). V dropped 0 bases and J dropped 0 bases, with 11 bases sitting between them. The CDR3 loop spans 16 amino acids. Germline lookup yields CDR1 LGHNA and CDR2 YNFKEQ. CDR3 sequence: CASSQERTGSNYGYTF. CDR3 in DNA: TGTGCCAGCAGCCAAGAAAGAACAGGGTCTAACTATGGCTACACCTTC.

This chain links TRBV4-1 with TRBJ2-3; 7 bases match TRBD2. The germline V gene has CDR1 MGHRA and CDR2 YSYEKL. The CDR3 is 18 residues long. V trimming: 3 bases; J trimming: 1 base; junction bases outside the gene matches: 13. CDR3 protein: CASSHTAWASGRTDTQYF. The CDR3 nucleotides read TGCGCCAGCAGCCATACCGCCTGGGCTAGCGGACGCACAGATACGCAGTATTTT.

The table lists this clonotype with a count of one. This chain joins TRBV12-3 or TRBV12-4 and TRBJ2-2, with TRBD2 matching 13 bases. Trimming at V came to 5 bases and at J to 3 bases, leaving 3 bases not matched to a gene. There are 16 residues in the CDR3. The CDR3 spells CASSELAGGDTGELFF. The DNA of the CDR3 is TGTGCCAGCAGTGAACTAGCGGGAGGGGACACCGGGGAGCTGTTTTTT.

The CDR3 region has the DNA TGCAGCGTTGAAGAGCGGGACAGGGGAAACTATGGCTACACCTTC. The encoded protein is CSVEERDRGNYGYTF. The chain has TRBV29-1 and TRBJ1-2; 10 bases fit TRBD1. The trim removed 0 bases at V and 2 bases at J, leaving 3 bases unmatched. The germline V gene encodes CDR1 SQVTM and CDR2 ANQGSEA. The CDR3 has 15 amino acids.

This clonotype appeared a few times. The chain recombines TRBV2 with TRBJ1-5; D uncertain. In germline, CDR1 is SNHLY, CDR2 FYNNEI. Trimming took 5 bases from V and 0 from J, leaving 5 bases between them. The CDR3 has 13 amino acids. CDR3 coding DNA: TGTGCCAGCAGTTCCCTTAGCAATCAGCCCCAGCATTTT. Its translation: CASSSLSNQPQHF.